The 9 T cell receptor beta chains reported below all come from one sample, sequenced in a study of blood T cell repertoires in COVID-19 (dated by TCRdb to 2020 to 2022). Libraries were constructed by the immunoSEQ multiplex PCR assay. TCRdb took this table from immuneACCESS and kept in-frame rearrangements with V and J called. Such tables lack part of the clones; where checked against another copy, unresolved V genes explain under half of the gap, and the rest is unexplained. Within this sample are fewer than 450,000 clones, with about 90% of them counted one time only. The top ten constitute roughly 0.66% of the sample. Specimen: PBMCs or T cells enriched from blood (not recorded which). The source of these receptors is a man aged 18 to 35 who had recovered from COVID-19.

The chain recombines TRBV12-3 or TRBV12-4 with TRBJ2-7; 7 positions agree with TRBD2. The CDR3 has 12 residues. Unmatched junction bases numbered 5, after V lost 6 bases and J lost 6 bases. The DNA of the CDR3 is TGTGCCAGCAGCAACTGGGGGGGCGAGCAGTACTTC. It specifies CASSNWGGEQYF.

The V and J genes are TRBV5-1 and TRBJ2-7, with D perhaps TRBD1 (5 bases). Germline V gene sequence: CDR1 SGHRS, CDR2 YFSETQ. V was clipped by 0 bases and J by 0 bases, with 10 bases between them. This CDR3 is built from 15 residues. The CDR3 sequence: CASSLGQTSSYEQYF. In DNA, the CDR3 is TGCGCCAGCAGCTTGGGACAGACAAGCTCCTACGAGCAGTACTTC. Looking up the rest from reference TRBV5-1 and TRBJ2-7 gives the full variable domain: KAGVTQTPRYLIKTRGQQVTLSCSPISGHRSVSWYQQTPGQGLQFLFEYFSETQRNKGNFPGRFSGRQFSNSRSEMNVSTLELGDSALYLCASSLGQTSSYEQYFGPGTRLTVT.

The chain uses TRBV7-3 and TRBJ2-1, with D possibly being TRBD2 (5 bases). Trimming took off 2 bases at V and 9 bases at J, with 11 bases between the two ends. The CDR3 totals 13 residues. CDR1 is SGHTA and CDR2 is FQGTGA in the germline V gene. CDR3 amino acids: CASSLASGFEQFF. The DNA of the CDR3 is TGTGCCAGCAGCTTAGCCAGCGGTTTTGAGCAGTTCTTC.

A single count supports this clone. The V gene is TRBV7-8, the J gene TRBJ2-1, with 9 bases lining up with TRBD2. Germline V lookup: CDR1 SGHVS, CDR2 FQNEAQ. V shed 5 bases and J 2 bases; nucleotides not matched to a gene: 4. CDR3 size: 15 residues. CDR3 DNA: TGTGCCAGCAGCCAGGGACTAGCCACCTACAATGAGCAGTTCTTC. This gives the protein CASSQGLATYNEQFF.

The chain links TRBV7-9 to TRBJ2-7; 10 bases align to TRBD1. V trimming: 2 bases; J trimming: 3 bases; junction bases outside the gene matches: 10. The CDR3 covers 17 residues. CDR1 SEHNR and CDR2 FQNEAQ come from the germline V gene (reference sequence). CDR3 nucleotides: TGTGCCAGCAGCTTAAGTGGGACAGGGGTGTTCTTCTACGAGCAGTACTTC. Protein sequence: CASSLSGTGVFFYEQYF.

The V call is TRBV7-2, the J call TRBJ1-2, with 7 bases lining up with TRBD1. Germline V gives CDR1 SGHTA, CDR2 FQGNSA. J lost 3 bases, V lost 5 bases, and 18 bases had no gene match. This CDR3 contains 18 residues. CDR3 sequence: CASSPNRGKGDGYYGYTF. In DNA, the CDR3 is TGTGCCAGCAGCCCAAACAGGGGTAAAGGGGATGGTTACTATGGCTACACCTTC.

This clone was counted a single time. The chain combines TRBV15 with TRBJ2-1; maybe TRBD2 (6 bases). The CDR3 contains 12 residues. V was trimmed by 11 bases and J by 9 bases, leaving 17 bases between them. CDR1 is LNHNV and CDR2 is YYDKDF in the germline V gene (reference sequence). The CDR3 sequence is CASGGAAGEQFF. CDR3 sequence (DNA): TGTGCCTCAGGCGGGGCCGCGGGTGAGCAGTTCTTC.

This chain joins TRBV29-1 and TRBJ1-2; D possibly corresponds to TRBD1 (5 bases). Germline-derived CDR1 and CDR2 are SQVTM and ANQGSEA. The V end lost 1 base, the J end lost 8 bases, and 17 bases lay between the germline ends. The CDR3 loop spans 14 amino acids. The DNA of the CDR3 is TGCAGCGTTGAAGTGACGACGGGGGTTGTGGGCTACACCTTC. This translates into CSVEVTTGVVGYTF.

This clone was detected once. The rearrangement joins TRBV10-3 to TRBJ1-5; the D gene is possibly TRBD1 (6 bases). The CDR3 spans 22 residues. V shed 3 bases and J shed 3 bases, with 33 bases lying between them. The V gene's germline CDR1 is ENHRY and CDR2 SYGVKD. This CDR3 is CAISEDPPLQGPVSTINQPQHF. Here the CDR3 DNA reads TGTGCCATCAGTGAAGACCCACCATTGCAGGGGCCGGTCTCGACTATCAATCAGCCCCAGCATTTT.